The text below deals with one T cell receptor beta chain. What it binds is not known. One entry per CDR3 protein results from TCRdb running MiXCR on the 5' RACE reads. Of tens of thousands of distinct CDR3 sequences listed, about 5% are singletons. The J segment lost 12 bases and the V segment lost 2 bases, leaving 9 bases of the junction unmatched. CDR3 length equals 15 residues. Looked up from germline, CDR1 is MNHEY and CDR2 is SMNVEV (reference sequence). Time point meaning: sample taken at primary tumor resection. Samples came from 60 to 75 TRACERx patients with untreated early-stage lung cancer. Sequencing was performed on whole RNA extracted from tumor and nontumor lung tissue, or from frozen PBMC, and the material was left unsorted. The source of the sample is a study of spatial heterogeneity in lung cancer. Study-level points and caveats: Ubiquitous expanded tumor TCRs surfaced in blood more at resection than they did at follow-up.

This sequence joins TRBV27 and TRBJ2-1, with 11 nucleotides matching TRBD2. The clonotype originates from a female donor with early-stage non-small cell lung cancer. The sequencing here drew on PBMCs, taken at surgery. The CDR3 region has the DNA TGTGCCAGCAGTTTAAGCCCCACTCTAGCGGGGGGGCAGTTCTTC. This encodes CASSLSPTLAGGQFF.